This TCR beta chain was identified in a study of T cell clonotyping in hematopoietic cell transplantation. Study overall: Recipients' pretransplant samples followed cytoreduction.

The table came from immunoSEQ multiplex PCR; TCRdb's copy has only in-frame clones and leaves some out. The sample lists 20,000 to 30,000 clones, around 84% seen once, with more than 20% in the top ten. The study's findings and limits: At the given depth, recipient repertoires were over 95% de novo clonotypes.

The time point here: recipient sample about 28 days before transplant, after cytoreduction. Recipient blood drawn about 28 days pretransplant and days 30, 100, 180 after. Turning to this clone: The antigen is not known.

This TCR derives from a woman in her fifties or sixties with acute myeloid leukemia. Some clones in this sample may be carry-over from other donors' samples. Here the sequenced sample was peripheral blood mononuclear cells, taken before stem cell transplant.

The CDR3 sequence: CASRPAGGPTSGADTQYF. As DNA, the CDR3 is TGCGCCAGCAGGCCGGCGGGCGGGCCTACCTCCGGGGCAGATACGCAGTATTTT. The J gene is TRBJ2-3, the V gene TRBV5-1, with D possibly matching TRBD2 (5 bases). There are 18 residues in the CDR3. In germline, CDR1 is SGHRS, CDR2 YFSETQ. Trimming took off 5 bases at V and 4 bases at J, with 26 bases between the two ends.